This T cell receptor beta chain was sequenced in a study of cytomegalovirus exposure and HLA in healthy donors. Assay: immunoSEQ multiplex PCR; the TCRdb copy retains only in-frame clones and omits some. The data contain 200,000 or so clones, roughly 82% of them singletons. CDR3 length equals 13 residues. V lost 3 bases, J lost 3 bases, and 9 bases lay in between. Germline V gene data show CDR1 as LNHDA and CDR2 as SQIVND (reference sequence). This clone is a singleton in its sample. The V and J genes are TRBV19 and TRBJ2-7; no reliable D call. This clonotype originated in a woman in her 30s in good health and CMV-seropositive. Sequenced sample: PBMCs. The CDR3 protein is CASSIAPFYEQYF. DNA for the CDR3: TGTGCCAGTAGTATTGCGCCTTTCTACGAGCAGTACTTC.